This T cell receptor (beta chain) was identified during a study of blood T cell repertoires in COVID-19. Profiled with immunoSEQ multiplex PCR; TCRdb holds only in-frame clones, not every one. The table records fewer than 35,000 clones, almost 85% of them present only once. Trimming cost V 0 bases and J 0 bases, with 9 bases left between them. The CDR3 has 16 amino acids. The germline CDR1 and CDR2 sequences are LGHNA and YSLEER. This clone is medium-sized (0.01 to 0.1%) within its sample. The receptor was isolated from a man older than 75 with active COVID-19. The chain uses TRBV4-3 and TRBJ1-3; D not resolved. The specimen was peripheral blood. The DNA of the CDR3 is TGCGCCAGCAGCCAAGATCCGGCAGGCTCTGGAAACACCATATATTTT. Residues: CASSQDPAGSGNTIYF.